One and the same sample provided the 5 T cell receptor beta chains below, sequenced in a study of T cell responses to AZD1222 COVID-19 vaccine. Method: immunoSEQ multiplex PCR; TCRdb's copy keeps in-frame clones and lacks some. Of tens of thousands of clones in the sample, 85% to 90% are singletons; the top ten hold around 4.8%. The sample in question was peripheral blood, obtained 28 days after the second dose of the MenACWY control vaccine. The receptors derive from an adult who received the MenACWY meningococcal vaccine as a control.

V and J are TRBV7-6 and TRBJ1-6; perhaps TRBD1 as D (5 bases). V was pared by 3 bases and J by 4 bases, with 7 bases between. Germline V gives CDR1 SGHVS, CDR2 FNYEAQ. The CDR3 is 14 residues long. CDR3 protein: CASSLGGYNSPLHF. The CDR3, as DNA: TGTGCCAGCAGCTTGGGGGGATATAATTCACCCCTCCACTTT.

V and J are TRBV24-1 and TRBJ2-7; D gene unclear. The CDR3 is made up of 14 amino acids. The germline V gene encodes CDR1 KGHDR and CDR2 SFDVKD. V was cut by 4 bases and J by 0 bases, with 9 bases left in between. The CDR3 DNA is TGTGCCACCAGTGACCCAGGCTACTCCTACGAGCAGTACTTC. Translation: CATSDPGYSYEQYF.

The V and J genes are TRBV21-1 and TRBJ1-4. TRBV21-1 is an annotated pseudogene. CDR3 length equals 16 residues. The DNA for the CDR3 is TGTGCCAGCAGGGGCCCGGGCCCTACCGTGGGGGAAAAACTGTTTTTT. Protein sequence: CASRGPGPTVGEKLFF.

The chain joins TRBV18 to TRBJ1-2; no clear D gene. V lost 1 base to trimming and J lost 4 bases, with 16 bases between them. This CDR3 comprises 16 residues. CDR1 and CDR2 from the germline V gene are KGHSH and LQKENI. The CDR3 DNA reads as TGTGCCAGCTCACCACAATCGAGGAGAGAAGGCTATGGCTACACCTTC. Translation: CASSPQSRREGYGYTF.

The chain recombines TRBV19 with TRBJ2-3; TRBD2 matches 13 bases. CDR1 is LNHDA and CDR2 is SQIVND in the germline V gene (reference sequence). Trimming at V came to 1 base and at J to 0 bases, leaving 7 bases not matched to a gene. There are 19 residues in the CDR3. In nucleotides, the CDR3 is TGTGCCAGTAGTATAGGACTAGCGGGAGGAGCGGGAAGCACAGATACGCAGTATTTT. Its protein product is CASSIGLAGGAGSTDTQYF.